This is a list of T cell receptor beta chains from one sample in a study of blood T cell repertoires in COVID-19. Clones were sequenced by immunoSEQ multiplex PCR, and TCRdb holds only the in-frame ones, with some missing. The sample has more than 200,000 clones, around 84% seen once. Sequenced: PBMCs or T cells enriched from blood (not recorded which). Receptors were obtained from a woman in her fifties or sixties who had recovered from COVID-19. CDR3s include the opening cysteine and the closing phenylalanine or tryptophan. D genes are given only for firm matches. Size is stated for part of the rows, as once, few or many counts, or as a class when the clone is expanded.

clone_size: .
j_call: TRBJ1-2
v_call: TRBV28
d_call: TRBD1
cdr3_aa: CASSLYGGQAGYGYTF
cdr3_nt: TGTGCCAGCAGTTTATATGGCGGACAGGCGGGGTATGGCTACACCTTC

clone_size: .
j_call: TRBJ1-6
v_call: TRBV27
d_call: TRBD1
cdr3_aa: CASRNRGSGPLHF
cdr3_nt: TGTGCCAGCAGAAACAGGGGTTCGGGACCCCTCCACTTT

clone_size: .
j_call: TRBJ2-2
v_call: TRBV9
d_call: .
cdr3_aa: CASSVAVANTGELFF
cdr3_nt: TGTGCCAGCAGCGTAGCGGTCGCGAACACCGGGGAGCTGTTTTTT

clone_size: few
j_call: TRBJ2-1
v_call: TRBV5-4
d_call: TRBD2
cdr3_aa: CASSPGGASSSYNEQFF
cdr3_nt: TGTGCCAGCAGCCCGGGGGGTGCGTCTAGCTCCTACAATGAGCAGTTCTTC

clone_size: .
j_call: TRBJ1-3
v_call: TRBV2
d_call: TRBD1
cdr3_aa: CASERDRAGNTIYF
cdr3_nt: TGTGCCAGCGAACGGGACAGGGCCGGAAACACCATATATTTT

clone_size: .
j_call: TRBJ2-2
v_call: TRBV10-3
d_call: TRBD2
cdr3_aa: CAISYGLAGGSGTGELFF
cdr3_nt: TGTGCCATCAGCTATGGACTAGCGGGAGGGTCGGGCACCGGGGAGCTGTTTTTT

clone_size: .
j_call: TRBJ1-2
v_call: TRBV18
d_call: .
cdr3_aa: CASSPGLTEGYTF
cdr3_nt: TGTGCCAGCTCGCCGGGACTTACGGAGGGCTACACCTTC

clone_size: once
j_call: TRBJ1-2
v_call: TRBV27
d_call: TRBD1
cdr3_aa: CASSPGTGVMGYTF
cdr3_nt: TGTGCCAGCAGTCCCGGGACAGGGGTAATGGGCTACACCTTC

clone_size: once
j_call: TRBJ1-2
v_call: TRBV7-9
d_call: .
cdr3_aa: CASSLSAGEGSIYGYTF
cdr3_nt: TGTGCCAGCAGCTTATCAGCAGGGGAAGGCTCTATCTATGGCTACACCTTC

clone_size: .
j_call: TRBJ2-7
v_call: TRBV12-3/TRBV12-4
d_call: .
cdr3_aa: CASSFTGPEQYF
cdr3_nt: TGTGCCAGCAGTTTTACAGGGCCCGAGCAGTACTTC

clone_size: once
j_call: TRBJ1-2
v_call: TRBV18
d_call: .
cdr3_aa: CASSQDKNYGYTF
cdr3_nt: TGTGCCAGCTCACAAGACAAGAACTATGGCTACACCTTC

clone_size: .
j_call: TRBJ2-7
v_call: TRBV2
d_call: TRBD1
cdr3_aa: CASSRGTGGISYEQYF
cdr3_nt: TGTGCCAGCAGTCGTGGGACAGGGGGCATTTCTTACGAGCAGTACTTC

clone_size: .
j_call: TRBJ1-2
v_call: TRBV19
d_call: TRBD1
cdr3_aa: CASSIRGPNYGYTF
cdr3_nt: TGTGCCAGTAGTATAAGGGGGCCCAACTATGGCTACACCTTC

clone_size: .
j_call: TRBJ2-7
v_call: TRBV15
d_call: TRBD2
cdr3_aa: CATSPPSGAAYEQYF
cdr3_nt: TGTGCCACCAGCCCCCCTAGCGGGGCGGCCTACGAGCAGTACTTC

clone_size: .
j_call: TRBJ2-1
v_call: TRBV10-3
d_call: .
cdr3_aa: CAISDGLTAEQFF
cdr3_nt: TGTGCCATCAGTGACGGACTGACGGCAGAGCAGTTCTTC

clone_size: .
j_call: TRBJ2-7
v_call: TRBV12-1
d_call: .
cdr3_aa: CASSFFRRAWFYEQYF
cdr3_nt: TGTGCCAGCAGCTTTTTCAGGCGGGCTTGGTTCTACGAGCAGTACTTC

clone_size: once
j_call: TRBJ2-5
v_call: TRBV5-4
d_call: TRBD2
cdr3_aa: CASSLTGGLAPETQYF
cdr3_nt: TGTGCCAGCAGCCTAACGGGGGGACTAGCCCCAGAGACCCAGTACTTC

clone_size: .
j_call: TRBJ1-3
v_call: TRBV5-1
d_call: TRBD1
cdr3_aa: CASSFAGTGYGNTIYF
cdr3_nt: TGCGCCAGCAGCTTCGCCGGGACAGGGTATGGAAACACCATATATTTT

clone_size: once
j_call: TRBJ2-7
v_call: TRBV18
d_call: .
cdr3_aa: CASSSSSYEQYF
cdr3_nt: TGTGCCAGCTCATCGAGCTCCTACGAGCAGTACTTC

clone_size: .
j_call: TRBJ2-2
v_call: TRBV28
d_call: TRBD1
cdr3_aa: CATTDRGGGELFF
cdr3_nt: TGTGCCACTACGGACAGGGGAGGCGGGGAGCTGTTTTTT

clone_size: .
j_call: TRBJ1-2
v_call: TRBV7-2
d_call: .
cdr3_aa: CASSQQTGGDGYTF
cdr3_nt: TGTGCCAGCAGCCAACAGACAGGAGGAGATGGCTACACCTTC

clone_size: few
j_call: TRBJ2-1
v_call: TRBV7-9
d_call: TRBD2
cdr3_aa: CASSYFAGEGVSNDEQFF
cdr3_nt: TGTGCCAGCAGCTATTTTGCGGGAGAAGGAGTTTCCAACGATGAGCAGTTCTTC

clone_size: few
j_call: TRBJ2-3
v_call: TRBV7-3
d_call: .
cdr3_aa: CASSLKANTDTQYF
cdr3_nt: TGTGCCAGCAGCTTAAAAGCGAACACAGATACGCAGTATTTT

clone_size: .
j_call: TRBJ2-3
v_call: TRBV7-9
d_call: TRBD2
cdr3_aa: CASSTGWTSGSTDTQYF
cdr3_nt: TGTGCCAGCAGCACGGGGTGGACTAGCGGGAGTACAGATACGCAGTATTTT

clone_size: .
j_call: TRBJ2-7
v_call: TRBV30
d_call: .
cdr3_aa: CAWGQSYEQYF
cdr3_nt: TGTGCCTGGGGACAGTCCTACGAGCAGTACTTC

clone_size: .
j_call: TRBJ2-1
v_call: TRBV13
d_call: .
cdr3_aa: CASSLGGKPGEQFF
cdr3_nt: TGTGCCAGCAGCTTAGGGGGTAAACCGGGTGAGCAGTTCTTC

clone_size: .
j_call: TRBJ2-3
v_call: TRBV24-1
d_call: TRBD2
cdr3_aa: CATNGGSSGPTDTQYF
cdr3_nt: TGTGCCACCAACGGCGGGAGTAGTGGGCCCACAGATACGCAGTATTTT

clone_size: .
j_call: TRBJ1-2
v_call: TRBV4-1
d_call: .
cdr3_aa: CASSSYQGAYGYTF
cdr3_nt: TGCGCCAGCAGCTCATACCAGGGCGCCTATGGCTACACCTTC

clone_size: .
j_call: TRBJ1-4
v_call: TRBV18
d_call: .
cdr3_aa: CASSFLTATNEKLFF
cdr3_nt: TGTGCCAGCTCATTCTTGACAGCAACTAATGAAAAACTGTTTTTT

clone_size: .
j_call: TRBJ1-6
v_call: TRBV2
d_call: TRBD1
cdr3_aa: CASRGTENSPLHF
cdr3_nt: TGTGCCAGCAGGGGGACAGAGAATTCACCCCTCCACTTT